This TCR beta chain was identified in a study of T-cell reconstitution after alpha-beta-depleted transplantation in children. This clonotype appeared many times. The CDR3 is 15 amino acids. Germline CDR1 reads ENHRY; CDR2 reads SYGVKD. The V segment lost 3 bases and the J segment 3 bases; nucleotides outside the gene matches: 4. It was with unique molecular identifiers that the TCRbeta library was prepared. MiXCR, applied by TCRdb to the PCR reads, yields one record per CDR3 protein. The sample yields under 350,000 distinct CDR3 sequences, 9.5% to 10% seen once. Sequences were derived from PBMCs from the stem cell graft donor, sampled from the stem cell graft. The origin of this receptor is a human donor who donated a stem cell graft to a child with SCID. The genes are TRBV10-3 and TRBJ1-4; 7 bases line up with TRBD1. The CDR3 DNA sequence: TGTGCCATCAGTGACGACAGGGTGTCTAATGAAAAACTGTTTTTT. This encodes CAISDDRVSNEKLFF.